This T cell receptor beta chain was obtained from a study of a mutant IDH1 vaccine in newly diagnosed glioma. The data were produced by immunoSEQ multiplex PCR, yet TCRdb's version contains in-frame clones alone and is incomplete. The sample carries just under 80,000 clones, roughly nine tenths recorded once. On this clone itself: Its antigen is unknown.

As for time point: week 5, during vaccination. Doses of 300 ug of mutant IDH1 20-mer peptide were given with topical imiquimod. Unmatched junction bases numbered 4, after V lost 6 bases and J lost 6 bases. The CDR3 extends over 13 amino acids. Germline V gene data show CDR1 as SNHLY and CDR2 as FYNNEI. The genes are TRBV2 and TRBJ2-2; 7 nucleotides agree with TRBD1. Sequencing used PBMCs, obtained from a glioma patient whose treatment included an IDH1 peptide vaccine. The clonotype originates from a woman between 50 and 59 years old with glioma. CDR3 protein: CASSKTGSGELFF. CDR3 nucleotide sequence: TGTGCCAGCAGCAAGACAGGGTCCGGGGAGCTGTTTTTT.